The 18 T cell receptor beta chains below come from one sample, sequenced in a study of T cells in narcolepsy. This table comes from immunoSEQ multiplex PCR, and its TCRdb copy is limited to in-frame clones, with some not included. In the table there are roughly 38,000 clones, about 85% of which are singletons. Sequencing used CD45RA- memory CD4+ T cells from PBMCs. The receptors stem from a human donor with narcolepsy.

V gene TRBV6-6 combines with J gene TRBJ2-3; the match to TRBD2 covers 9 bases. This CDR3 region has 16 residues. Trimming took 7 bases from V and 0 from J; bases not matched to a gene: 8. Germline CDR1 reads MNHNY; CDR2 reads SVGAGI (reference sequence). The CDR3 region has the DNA TGTGCCAGCAAGACAGGCGGGGGGGCTAGCACAGATACGCAGTATTTT. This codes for CASKTGGGASTDTQYF.

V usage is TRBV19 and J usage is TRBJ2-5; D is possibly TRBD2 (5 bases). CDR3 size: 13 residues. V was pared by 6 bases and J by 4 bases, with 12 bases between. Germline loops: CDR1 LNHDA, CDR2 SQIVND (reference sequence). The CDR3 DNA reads TGTGCCAGTAGAGATTTAGGAGGAGAGACCCAGTACTTC. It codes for CASRDLGGETQYF.

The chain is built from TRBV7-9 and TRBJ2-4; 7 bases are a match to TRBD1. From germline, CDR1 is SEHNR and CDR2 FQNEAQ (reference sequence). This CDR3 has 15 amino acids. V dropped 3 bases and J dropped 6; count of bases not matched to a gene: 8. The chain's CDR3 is CASSFSRGIRNIQYF. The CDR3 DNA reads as TGTGCCAGCAGCTTTTCCAGGGGGATAAGAAACATTCAGTACTTC. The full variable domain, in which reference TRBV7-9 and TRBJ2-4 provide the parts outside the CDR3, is DTGVSQNPRHKITKRGQNVTFRCDPISEHNRLYWYRQTLGQGPEFLTYFQNEAQLEKSRLLSDRFSAERPKGSFSTLEIQRTEQGDSAMYLCASSFSRGIRNIQYFGAGTRLSVL.

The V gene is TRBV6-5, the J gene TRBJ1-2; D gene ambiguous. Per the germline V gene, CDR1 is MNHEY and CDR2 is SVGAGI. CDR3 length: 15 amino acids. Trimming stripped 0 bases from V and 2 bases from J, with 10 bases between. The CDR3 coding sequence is TGTGCCAGCAGTTACTCGTACGGGGAGAACTATGGCTACACCTTC. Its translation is CASSYSYGENYGYTF.

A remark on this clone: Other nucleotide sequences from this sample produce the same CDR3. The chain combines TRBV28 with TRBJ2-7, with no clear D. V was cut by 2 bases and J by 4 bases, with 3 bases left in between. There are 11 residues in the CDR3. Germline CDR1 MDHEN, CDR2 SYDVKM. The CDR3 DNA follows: TGTGCCAGCAGTTTAAGGTACGAGCAGTACTTC. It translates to CASSLRYEQYF.

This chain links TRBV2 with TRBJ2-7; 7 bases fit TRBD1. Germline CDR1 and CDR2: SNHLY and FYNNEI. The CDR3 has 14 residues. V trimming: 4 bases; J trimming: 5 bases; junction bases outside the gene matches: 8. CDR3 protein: CASSVLQGTHEQYF. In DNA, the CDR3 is TGTGCCAGCAGTGTGTTACAGGGGACCCACGAGCAGTACTTC.

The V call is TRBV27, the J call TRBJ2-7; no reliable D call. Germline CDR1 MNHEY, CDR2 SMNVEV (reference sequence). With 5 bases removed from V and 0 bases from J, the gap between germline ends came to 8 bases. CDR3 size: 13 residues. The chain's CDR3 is CASSRHSSYEQYF. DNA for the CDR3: TGTGCCAGCAGTCGACATAGCTCCTACGAGCAGTACTTC.

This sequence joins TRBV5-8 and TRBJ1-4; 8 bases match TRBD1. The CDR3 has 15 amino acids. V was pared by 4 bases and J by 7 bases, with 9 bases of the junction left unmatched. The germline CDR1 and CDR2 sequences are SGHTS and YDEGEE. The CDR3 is CASSLSGGASEKLFF. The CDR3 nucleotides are TGTGCCAGCAGCCTTTCAGGGGGCGCGAGTGAAAAACTGTTTTTT.

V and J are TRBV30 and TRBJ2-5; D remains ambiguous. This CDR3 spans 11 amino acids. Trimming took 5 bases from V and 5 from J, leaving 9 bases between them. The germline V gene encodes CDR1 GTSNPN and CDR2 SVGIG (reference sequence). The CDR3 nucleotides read TGTGCCTGGGAGGCGCGGGAGACCCAGTACTTC. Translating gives CAWEARETQYF.

CDR3: CASSGQQGAGNTIYF. The DNA for the CDR3 is TGTGCCAGCAGCGGCCAACAGGGGGCTGGAAACACCATATATTTT. V usage is TRBV5-4 and J usage is TRBJ1-3, with TRBD1 identical over 8 bases. V lost 4 bases and J lost 2; bases outside the gene matches: 5. Germline V gene data show CDR1 as SGHNT and CDR2 as YYREEE (reference sequence). CDR3 size: 15 residues.

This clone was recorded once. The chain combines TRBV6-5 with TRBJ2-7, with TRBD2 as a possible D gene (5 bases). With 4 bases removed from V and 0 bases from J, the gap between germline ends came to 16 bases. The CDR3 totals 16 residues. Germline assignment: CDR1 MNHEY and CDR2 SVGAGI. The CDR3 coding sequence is TGTGCCAGCAGTTCCCCAGGAGGTTCACGCTCCTACGAGCAGTACTTC. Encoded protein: CASSSPGGSRSYEQYF.

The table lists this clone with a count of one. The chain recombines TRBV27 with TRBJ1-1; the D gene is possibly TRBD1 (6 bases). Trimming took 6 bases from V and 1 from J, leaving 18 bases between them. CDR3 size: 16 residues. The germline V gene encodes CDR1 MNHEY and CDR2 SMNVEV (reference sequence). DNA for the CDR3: TGTGCCAGCAGCCTAAACTTGCGGGGGCGGAACACTGAAGCTTTCTTT. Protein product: CASSLNLRGRNTEAFF.

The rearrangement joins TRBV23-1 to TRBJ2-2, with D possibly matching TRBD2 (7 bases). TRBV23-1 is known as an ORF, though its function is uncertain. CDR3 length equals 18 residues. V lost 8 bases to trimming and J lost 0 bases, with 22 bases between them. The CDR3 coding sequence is TGCGCCAGCCCCCAGGGAGGGAAGGGGGTGACGAACACCGGGGAGCTGTTTTTT. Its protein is CASPQGGKGVTNTGELFF.

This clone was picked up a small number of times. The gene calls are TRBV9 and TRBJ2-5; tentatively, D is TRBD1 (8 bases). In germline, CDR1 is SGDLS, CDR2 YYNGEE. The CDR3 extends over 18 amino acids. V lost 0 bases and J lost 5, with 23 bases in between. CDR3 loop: CASSVAGGVGQGGETQYF. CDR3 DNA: TGTGCCAGCAGCGTAGCAGGGGGAGTTGGACAGGGAGGGGAGACCCAGTACTTC.

CDR3 nucleotide sequence: TGTGCCAGCAGTTTCACCAGGGGGACCGGGGAGCTGTTTTTT. It codes for CASSFTRGTGELFF. This chain joins TRBV7-2 and TRBJ2-2; 7 nucleotides line up with TRBD1. The CDR3 runs 14 residues. With V trimmed by 6 bases and J by 5 bases, 6 bases remained unmatched. Germline loops: CDR1 SGHTA, CDR2 FQGNSA.

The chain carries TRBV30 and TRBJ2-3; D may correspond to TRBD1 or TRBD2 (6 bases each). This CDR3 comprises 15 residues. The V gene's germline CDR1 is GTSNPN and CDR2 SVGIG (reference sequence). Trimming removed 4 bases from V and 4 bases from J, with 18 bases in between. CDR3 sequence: CAWNVPGAGADTQYF. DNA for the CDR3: TGTGCCTGGAATGTTCCGGGGGCAGGCGCAGATACGCAGTATTTT. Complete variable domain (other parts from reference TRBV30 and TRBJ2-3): SQTIHQWPATLVQPVGSPLSLECTVEGTSNPNLYWYRQAAGRGLQLLFYSVGIGQISSEVPQNLSASRPQDRQFILSSKKLLLSDSGFYLCAWNVPGAGADTQYFGPGTRLTVL.

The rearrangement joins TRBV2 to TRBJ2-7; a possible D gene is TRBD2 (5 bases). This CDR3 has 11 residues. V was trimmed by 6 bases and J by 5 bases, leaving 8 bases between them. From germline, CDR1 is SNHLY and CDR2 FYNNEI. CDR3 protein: CASREANEQYF. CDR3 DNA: TGTGCCAGCAGGGAGGCTAACGAGCAGTACTTC.

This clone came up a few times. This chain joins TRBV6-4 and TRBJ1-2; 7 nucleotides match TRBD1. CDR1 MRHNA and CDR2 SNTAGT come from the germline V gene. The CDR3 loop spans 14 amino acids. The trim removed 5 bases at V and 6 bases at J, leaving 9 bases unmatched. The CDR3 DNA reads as TGTGCCAGCAGTTTAGACAGGGCCACCCATGGCTACACCTTC. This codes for CASSLDRATHGYTF.